This is a list of T cell receptor beta chains from one sample in a study of identical twins. TCRdb re-derived calls from the 5' RACE reads in MiXCR, one entry per CDR3 protein. This table holds around 1.7 million distinct CDR3 sequences, about 30% found once. Sequenced material: cord blood. Receptors were obtained from a newborn girl in good health. Both conserved end residues are part of each CDR3. A D gene is named only where the DNA matches it firmly. Size tells how often a clone was seen (once, few, many) or the class of an expanded clone, and some rows leave it out.

d_call j_call clone_size v_call cdr3_nt cdr3_aa
TRBD1 TRBJ2-7 few TRBV11-1 TGTGCCAGCACCAATGGACAGGGCGGCGAGCAGTACTTC CASTNGQGGEQYF
NA TRBJ1-1 NA TRBV12-3/TRBV12-4 TGTGCCAGCAGCGCTCAGGCCGGTCGGGGTAACACTGAAGCTTTCTTT CASSAQAGRGNTEAFF
TRBD2 TRBJ2-3 few TRBV29-1 TGCAGCGTTCGACTAGCGGTCCGCACAGATACGCAGTATTTT CSVRLAVRTDTQYF
NA TRBJ2-2 NA TRBV20-1 TGCAGTGCTCCGTCCCCCGGGGAGCTGTTTTTT CSAPSPGELFF
TRBD2 TRBJ2-5 NA TRBV4-2 TGTGCCAGCAGCCAAGACAGCAAGCGGGAGGGCTGCGGGGAGACCCAGTACTTC CASSQDSKREGCGETQYF
TRBD2 TRBJ2-7 NA TRBV10-2 TGCGCCAGCAGTGAGTGGCCAGCGGGGTTCTCCTACGAGCAGTACTTC CASSEWPAGFSYEQYF
NA TRBJ2-4 few TRBV25-1 TGTGCCAGCACCGAAGGAAGCAAAAACATTCAGTACTTC CASTEGSKNIQYF
NA TRBJ2-7 NA TRBV7-2 TGTGCCAGCAGCTTAGCCCCACTAGGCTACGAGCAGTACTTC CASSLAPLGYEQYF
TRBD1 TRBJ2-1 NA TRBV29-1 TGCAGCGTTGACCGGGACAGGGCCTACAATGAGCAGTTCTTC CSVDRDRAYNEQFF
NA TRBJ2-3 NA TRBV28 TGTGCCAGCGGCCCGAATTGGGTTTCCACGGATACGCAGTATTTT CASGPNWVSTDTQYF
NA TRBJ1-2 few TRBV4-1 TGCGCCAGCAGCCAAGATTTAGGGAAGGGCTACACCTTC CASSQDLGKGYTF
NA TRBJ2-7 once TRBV24-1 TGTGCCACCAGTGCCTCCGGGGGTTCCTACTACGAGCAGTACTTC CATSASGGSYYEQYF
NA TRBJ2-7 many TRBV3-1 TGTGCCAGCGGGCCGGGGAGCTCCTACGAGCAGTACTTC CASGPGSSYEQYF
NA TRBJ2-3 NA TRBV24-1 TGTGCCACCAGTGAATCCGGACCCACAGATACGCAGTATTTT CATSESGPTDTQYF
NA TRBJ1-1 NA TRBV20-1 TGCAGTGCTAGAGATGTCCCGAACACTGAAGCTTTCTTT CSARDVPNTEAFF
NA TRBJ1-1 NA TRBV13 TGTGCCAGCAGCCCTCGCACAAGGGGACGGATGAACACTGAAGCTTTCTTT CASSPRTRGRMNTEAFF
NA TRBJ2-1 NA TRBV7-9 TGTGCCAGCAGCTTAGCTGGACAGCTGAGGAATGAGCAGTTCTTC CASSLAGQLRNEQFF
NA TRBJ2-1 few TRBV3-1 TGTGCCAGCAGCCAAGTCAGGGTTGGCTACAATGAGCAGTTCTTC CASSQVRVGYNEQFF
NA TRBJ2-3 NA TRBV20-1 TGCAGTGTGACCAAGGACAGCACAGATACGCAGTATTTT CSVTKDSTDTQYF
NA TRBJ2-7 NA TRBV5-1 TGCGCCAGCAGCTTGGTCGACCCCGCCTACGAGCAGTACTTC CASSLVDPAYEQYF
NA TRBJ2-2 NA TRBV14 TGTGCCAGCAGCCAAGTTCAGGTGGTGGGAGTTAACACCGGGGAGCTGTTTTTT CASSQVQVVGVNTGELFF
TRBD2 TRBJ2-5 NA TRBV11-2 TGTGCCAGCACCTTAGCCCCTACTAGCGGGGGGAACAAAGAGACCCAGTACTTC CASTLAPTSGGNKETQYF
TRBD2 TRBJ2-3 NA TRBV20-1 TGCAGTGCTAGGAGCCAGCGGGGGCCGACAGATACGCAGTATTTT CSARSQRGPTDTQYF
TRBD1 TRBJ1-2 NA TRBV30 TGTGCCTGGAGTGGGACCGGGACAGGAACCTATGGCTACACCTTC CAWSGTGTGTYGYTF
TRBD2 TRBJ2-3 NA TRBV29-1 TGCAGCGTGGGGACTAGCGGGGGAGTGAGCACAGATACGCAGTATTTT CSVGTSGGVSTDTQYF
TRBD2 TRBJ2-1 NA TRBV2 TGTGCCAGCAGGCGATCCGTCGGGGGGAAGCTCTCCTACAATGAGCAGTTCTTC CASRRSVGGKLSYNEQFF
TRBD2 TRBJ2-7 NA TRBV18 TGTGCCAGCTCACCGACCCGGACTAGCGGGAGTAGGGTCTACGAGCAGTACTTC CASSPTRTSGSRVYEQYF
TRBD1 TRBJ2-7 few TRBV3-1 TGTGCCAGCAGCCAAGGTACAGGGGGCATCTACGAGCAGTACTTC CASSQGTGGIYEQYF
TRBD1 TRBJ1-1 NA TRBV5-1 TGCGCCAGCAGCTTGTACGCCTCCAAGACAGGGAGTCTTGAGGCTTTCTTT CASSLYASKTGSLEAFF
NA TRBJ1-1 NA TRBV20-1 TGCAGTGCTAGAGAGGTCGGAGGAGGGAAGACTGAAGCTTTCTTT CSAREVGGGKTEAFF
NA TRBJ2-1 few TRBV5-1 TGCGCCAGCAGCTTCCTGGGGGCTAGCTCCTACAATGAGCAGTTCTTC CASSFLGASSYNEQFF
NA TRBJ2-5 NA TRBV2 TGTGCCAGCAGGACCTTGGGGGCTACGTACCAAGAGACCCAGTACTTC CASRTLGATYQETQYF
TRBD1 TRBJ2-1 few TRBV29-1 TGCAGCGTTGAAGGGGGGACAGGGCCCAATGAGCAGTTCTTC CSVEGGTGPNEQFF
TRBD1 TRBJ2-3 few TRBV27 TGTGCCAGCACAAAATCCGGGACAGGGGCTACGCAGTATTTT CASTKSGTGATQYF
NA TRBJ2-1 NA TRBV20-1 TGCAGTGCTAGAGATGCCCTGGGTTATGAGCAGTTCTTC CSARDALGYEQFF
NA TRBJ1-4 NA TRBV14 TGTGCCAGCAGCCGAGATGTGAGGGTATCAACTAATGAAAAACTGTTTTTT CASSRDVRVSTNEKLFF
TRBD2 TRBJ2-1 NA TRBV20-1 TGCAGTGCTTCGCGATGGACTAGCGGGATCCCCCATGAGCAGTTCTTC CSASRWTSGIPHEQFF
TRBD1 TRBJ1-1 NA TRBV5-1 TGCGCCAGCAGCTGGGACAGGGGGCGGAGGACTGAAGCTTTCTTT CASSWDRGRRTEAFF
NA TRBJ2-1 many TRBV9 TGTGCCAGCAGCGTAGGCGGAGGGAACAATGAGCAGTTCTTC CASSVGGGNNEQFF
NA TRBJ1-2 NA TRBV21-1 TGTGCCAGCAGCAGCAGTCCCGGGACAGGGGCAAATGGCTACACCTTC CASSSSPGTGANGYTF
TRBD2 TRBJ2-1 NA TRBV7-2 TGTGCCAGCAGCTTATTTTTACGAGCGGGACGCAATGAGCAGTTCTTC CASSLFLRAGRNEQFF
NA TRBJ1-2 NA TRBV20-1 TGCAGTGCTAGACCCCTTAATGGCTACACCTTC CSARPLNGYTF
NA TRBJ1-2 few TRBV5-6 TGTGCCAGCAGGCAAAAGGGGGGCTACACCTTC CASRQKGGYTF
TRBD2 TRBJ2-1 NA TRBV7-6 TGTGCCAGCAGCATGCGGACTAGCGGGAAGGTCTTCAATGAGCAGTTCTTC CASSMRTSGKVFNEQFF
NA TRBJ2-1 NA TRBV20-1 TGCAGTGCTCAAAGGGCCCGGACAATCAACAATGAGCAGTTCTTC CSAQRARTINNEQFF
NA TRBJ2-5 NA TRBV20-1 TGCAGTCCCCTAGACCCTCACCCAGAGACCCAGTACTTC CSPLDPHPETQYF
TRBD2 TRBJ2-1 NA TRBV12-3/TRBV12-4 TGTGCCAGCATCAAACGAATTCCGGGACTAGCGGCCAATGAGCAGTTCTTC CASIKRIPGLAANEQFF
NA TRBJ2-7 few TRBV20-1 TGCAGTGCAAAGGGGGTAGCGGCTTACAATGAGCAGTACTTC CSAKGVAAYNEQYF